In its sample, the clone carrying this T cell receptor (beta chain) was seen many times. Its antigen is unidentified. This entry belongs to a study of T cells after yellow fever vaccination. The CDR3 contains 14 residues. CDR1 is SGDLS, CDR2 YYNGEE, per germline. Trimming stripped 4 bases from V and 6 bases from J, with 16 bases between. Whole-study findings and limits: Clones from primary vaccination mostly reappeared after the booster (around 96% CD4, roughly 87% CD8).

Template switching with 5'RACE generated the TCR cDNA and added a universal primer site and UMIs. From the 5' RACE reads, TCRdb called clonotypes with MiXCR, one entry per CDR3 protein. The sample holds about 63,000 distinct CDR3 sequences; 6% to 7.5% are singletons and the top ten take about 40%. The source of this sequence is a man aged 30 to 45 who received the YFV17D yellow fever vaccine. The starting material was CD8+ T cells sorted from PBMCs, obtained 15 days after the yellow fever booster vaccination. V usage is TRBV9 and J usage is TRBJ1-2; the D gene is possibly TRBD1 (6 bases). The CDR3 protein is CASSPLQGHDGYTF. The CDR3 region has the DNA TGTGCCAGCAGCCCGTTACAGGGTCACGATGGCTACACCTTC. Full variable domain (remainder filled in from reference TRBV9 and TRBJ1-2): DSGVTQTPKHLITATGQRVTLRCSPRSGDLSVYWYQQSLDQGLQFLIQYYNGEERAKGNILERFSAQQFPDLHSELNLSSLELGDSALYFCASSPLQGHDGYTFGSGTRLTVV.